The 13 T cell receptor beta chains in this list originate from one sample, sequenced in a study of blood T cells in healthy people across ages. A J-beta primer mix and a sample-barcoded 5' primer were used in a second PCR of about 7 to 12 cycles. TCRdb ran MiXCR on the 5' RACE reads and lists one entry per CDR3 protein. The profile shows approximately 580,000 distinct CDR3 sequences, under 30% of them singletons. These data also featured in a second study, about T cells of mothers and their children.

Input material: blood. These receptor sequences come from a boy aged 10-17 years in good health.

The CDR3 protein is CASSPRGAGIGRQYF. CDR3 nucleotides: TGTGCCAGCAGCCCTCGGGGGGCAGGGATTGGTAGGCAGTACTTC. V gene TRBV12-3 or TRBV12-4 combines with J gene TRBJ2-7, with a tentative D call TRBD2 (7 bases). Trimming shortened V by 6 bases and J by 9 bases, and 24 bases separated the two germline ends. The CDR3 totals 15 residues.

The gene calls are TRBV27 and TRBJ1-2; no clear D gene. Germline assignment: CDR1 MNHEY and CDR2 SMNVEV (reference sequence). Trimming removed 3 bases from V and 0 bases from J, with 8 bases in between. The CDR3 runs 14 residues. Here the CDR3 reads CASSFGRTNYGYTF. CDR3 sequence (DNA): TGTGCCAGCAGTTTTGGCCGCACTAACTATGGCTACACCTTC.

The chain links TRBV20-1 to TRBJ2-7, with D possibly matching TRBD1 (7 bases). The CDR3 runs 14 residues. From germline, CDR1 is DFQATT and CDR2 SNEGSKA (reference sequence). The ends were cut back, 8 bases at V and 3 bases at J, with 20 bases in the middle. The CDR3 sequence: CSPKTVRGDYEQYF. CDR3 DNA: TGCAGTCCGAAGACGGTCAGGGGGGACTACGAGCAGTACTTC.

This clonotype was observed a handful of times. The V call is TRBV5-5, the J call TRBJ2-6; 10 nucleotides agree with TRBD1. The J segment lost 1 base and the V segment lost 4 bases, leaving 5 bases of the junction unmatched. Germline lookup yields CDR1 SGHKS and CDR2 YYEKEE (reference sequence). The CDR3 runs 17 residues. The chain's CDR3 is CASSAGQGRSGANVLTF. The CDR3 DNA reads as TGTGCCAGCAGCGCGGGACAGGGGCGGTCTGGGGCCAACGTCCTGACTTTC. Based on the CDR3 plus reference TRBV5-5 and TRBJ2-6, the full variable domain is DAGVTQSPTHLIKTRGQQVTLRCSPISGHKSVSWYQQVLGQGPQFIFQYYEKEERGRGNFPDRFSARQFPNYSSELNVNALLLGDSALYLCASSAGQGRSGANVLTFGAGSRLTVL.

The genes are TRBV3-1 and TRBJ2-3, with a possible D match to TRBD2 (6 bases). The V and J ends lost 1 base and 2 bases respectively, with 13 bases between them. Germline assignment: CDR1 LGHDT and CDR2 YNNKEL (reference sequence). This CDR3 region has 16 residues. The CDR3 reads CASSQAQAGFTDTQYF. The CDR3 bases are TGTGCCAGCAGCCAAGCGCAAGCGGGCTTCACAGATACGCAGTATTTT.

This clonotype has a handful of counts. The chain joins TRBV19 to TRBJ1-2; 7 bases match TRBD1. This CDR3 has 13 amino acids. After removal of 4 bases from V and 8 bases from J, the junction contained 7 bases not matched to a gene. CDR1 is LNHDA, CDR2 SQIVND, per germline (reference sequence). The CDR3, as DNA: TGTGCCAGTAGTACGACAGGGCCAAGGGGCTACACCTTC. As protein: CASSTTGPRGYTF.

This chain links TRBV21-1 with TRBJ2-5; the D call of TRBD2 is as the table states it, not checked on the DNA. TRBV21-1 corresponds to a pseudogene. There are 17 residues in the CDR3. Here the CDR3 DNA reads TGTGCCAGCAGCAAACGAGGTAGCGGGAGGACCCAAGAGACCCAGTACTTC. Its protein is CASSKRGSGRTQETQYF.

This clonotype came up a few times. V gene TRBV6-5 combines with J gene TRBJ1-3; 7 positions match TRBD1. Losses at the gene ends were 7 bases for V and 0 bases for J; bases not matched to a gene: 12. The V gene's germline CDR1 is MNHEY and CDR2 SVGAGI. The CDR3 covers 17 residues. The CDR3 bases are TGTGCCAGCAAGTTCTCCGGGACAGAGGCCTCTGGAAACACCATATATTTT. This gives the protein CASKFSGTEASGNTIYF.

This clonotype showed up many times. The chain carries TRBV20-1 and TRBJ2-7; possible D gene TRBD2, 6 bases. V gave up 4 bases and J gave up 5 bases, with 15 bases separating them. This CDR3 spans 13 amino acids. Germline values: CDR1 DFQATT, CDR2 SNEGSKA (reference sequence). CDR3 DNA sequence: TGCAGTGCTAACCGGGTCGGGGGTCACGAGCAGTACTTC. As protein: CSANRVGGHEQYF.

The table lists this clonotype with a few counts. Here the CDR3 reads CASSFAGGDTEAFF. The CDR3 nucleotides are TGTGCCAGCAGTTTCGCGGGGGGGGACACTGAAGCTTTCTTT. The chain links TRBV28 to TRBJ1-1; D may be TRBD1 (5 bases). The length of the CDR3 is 14 residues. The V and J ends lost 3 bases and 3 bases respectively, with 11 bases between them. The germline gives CDR1 MDHEN, CDR2 SYDVKM.

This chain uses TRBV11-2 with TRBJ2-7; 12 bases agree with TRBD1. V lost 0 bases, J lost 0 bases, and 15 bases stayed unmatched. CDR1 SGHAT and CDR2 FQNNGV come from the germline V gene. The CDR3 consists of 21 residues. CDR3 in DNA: TGTGCCAGCAGCTTAGAGGGCGGGACAGGGGGCTTGTCGGACAGCTCCTACGAGCAGTACTTC. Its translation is CASSLEGGTGGLSDSSYEQYF.

The CDR3 is CSAQAGGPRDTQYF. The CDR3 nucleotides read TGCAGTGCTCAAGCGGGGGGGCCGCGAGATACGCAGTATTTT. The chain joins TRBV20-1 to TRBJ2-3; 10 bases line up with TRBD2. Looked up from germline, CDR1 is DFQATT and CDR2 is SNEGSKA (reference sequence). The CDR3 consists of 14 residues. J was trimmed by 5 bases and V by 5 bases; bases with no gene match: 7.

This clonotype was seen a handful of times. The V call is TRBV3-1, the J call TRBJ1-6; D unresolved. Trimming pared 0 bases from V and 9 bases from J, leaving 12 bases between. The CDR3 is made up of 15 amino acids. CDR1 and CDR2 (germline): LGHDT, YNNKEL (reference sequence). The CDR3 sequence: CASSQDYSGGSPLHF. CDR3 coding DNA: TGTGCCAGCAGCCAAGATTATTCGGGAGGTTCACCCCTCCACTTT.